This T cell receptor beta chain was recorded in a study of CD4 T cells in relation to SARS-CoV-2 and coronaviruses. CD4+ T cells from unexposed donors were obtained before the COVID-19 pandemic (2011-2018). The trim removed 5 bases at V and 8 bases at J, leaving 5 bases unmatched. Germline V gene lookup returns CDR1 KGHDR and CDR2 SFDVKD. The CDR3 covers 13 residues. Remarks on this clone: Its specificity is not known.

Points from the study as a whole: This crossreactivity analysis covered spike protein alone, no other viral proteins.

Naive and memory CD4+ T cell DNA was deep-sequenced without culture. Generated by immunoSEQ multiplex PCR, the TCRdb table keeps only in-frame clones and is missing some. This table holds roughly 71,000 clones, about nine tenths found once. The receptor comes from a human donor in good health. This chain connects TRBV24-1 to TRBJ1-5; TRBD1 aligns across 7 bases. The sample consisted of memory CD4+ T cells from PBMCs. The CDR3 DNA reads TGTGCCACCAGTGGGCTCACAGGGGAGCCCCAGCATTTT. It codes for CATSGLTGEPQHF.